This T cell receptor (beta chain) was recorded in a study of blood T cell repertoires in COVID-19. TCRdb keeps only in-frame clones here, not all; method: immunoSEQ multiplex PCR. In the table there are some 100,000 clones, roughly 90% of which are singletons. With 4 bases clipped from V and 9 bases from J, the junction kept 4 bases outside the gene matches. Looked up from germline, CDR1 is LGHDT and CDR2 is YNNKEL (reference sequence). The CDR3 runs to 12 residues. The sequence derives from a man in his 60s with acute or convalescent COVID-19. Input material: peripheral blood. The J gene is TRBJ2-3, the V gene TRBV3-1 (or the pseudogene TRBV3-2); the match to TRBD1 covers 7 bases. CDR3 nucleotide sequence: TGTGCCAGCAGCCTGCCGGGACAGACGCAGTATTTT. Translating it yields CASSLPGQTQYF.